Reported below is one T cell receptor beta chain. Its antigen is still unknown. These data come from a study of T cell responses to AZD1222 COVID-19 vaccine. Whole-study findings and limits: A reported finding is that nearly half of spike-specific TCRs target unmutated variant regions. Vaccination with two AZD1222 doses was followed by a rise in Spike-specific TCR breadth and depth.

The CDR3 sequence is 13 residues long. Trimming shortened V by 5 bases and J by 5 bases, and 10 bases separated the two germline ends. In germline, CDR1 is MNHEY, CDR2 SVGAGI. The assay was immunoSEQ multiplex PCR, and TCRdb's table has in-frame clones only and misses some. The table records about 180,000 clones, about 93% of them present only once. The genes are TRBV6-5 and TRBJ1-5, with unresolved D. The receptor comes from an adult who received the MenACWY meningococcal vaccine as a control. The sample was peripheral blood, taken 28 days after the second dose of the MenACWY control vaccine. CDR3 sequence (DNA): TGTGCCAGCAGTCAGGAGCGACATCAGCCCCAGCATTTT. As protein: CASSQERHQPQHF.